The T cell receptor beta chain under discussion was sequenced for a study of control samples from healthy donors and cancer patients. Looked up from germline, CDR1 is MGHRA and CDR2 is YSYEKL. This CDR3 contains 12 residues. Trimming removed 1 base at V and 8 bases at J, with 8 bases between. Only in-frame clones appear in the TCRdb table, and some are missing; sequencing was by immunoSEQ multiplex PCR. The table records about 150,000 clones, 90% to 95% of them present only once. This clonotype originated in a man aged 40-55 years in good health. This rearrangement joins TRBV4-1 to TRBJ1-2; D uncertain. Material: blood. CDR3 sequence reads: CASSQVGSGYTF. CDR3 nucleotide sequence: TGCGCCAGCAGCCAAGTCGGTAGCGGCTACACCTTC.